A single sample gave rise to the 28 T cell receptor beta chains below, sequenced in a study of Ad26.COV2.S vaccination and SARS-CoV-2 variants. Treatment reported: roughly 18 received Ad26.COV2.S at low or high dose, single or two shots; roughly 5 received placebo; per-sample allocation not given. Collection of samples fell on day 63 after the first vaccine or placebo injection. Method: immunoSEQ multiplex PCR; TCRdb's copy keeps in-frame clones and lacks some. Of roughly 420,000 clones in the sample, about 91% were seen once. The source material was peripheral blood, sampled in a trial of Ad26.COV2.S vaccine versus placebo. Every receptor here comes from a person aged 18 to 59 who received the Ad26.COV2.S COVID-19 vaccine or a placebo.

V usage is TRBV10-3 and J usage is TRBJ1-3; D is possibly TRBD1 (5 bases). Between the trimmed V and J ends, which lost 11 bases and 0 bases, there was a span of 20 bases. CDR1 and CDR2 from the germline V gene are ENHRY and SYGVKD. This CDR3 contains 16 residues. This chain's CDR3 is CAAKWPGHLSGNTIYF. CDR3 bases: TGTGCCGCCAAGTGGCCAGGACACCTCTCTGGAAACACCATATATTTT.

The DNA of the CDR3 is TGTGCCACCAGTGACTCCTGGGGGCGCCAGCCCCAGCATTTT. It yields the protein CATSDSWGRQPQHF. This chain links TRBV24-1 with TRBJ1-5; D might be TRBD1 (6 bases). V gave up 4 bases and J gave up 7 bases, with 13 bases separating them. Germline CDR1 KGHDR, CDR2 SFDVKD. CDR3 length equals 14 residues.

The V gene is TRBV4-3, the J gene TRBJ1-1; TRBD1 might be the D (6 bases). Germline CDR1 reads LGHNA; CDR2 reads YSLEER. Trimming removed 0 bases from V and 1 base from J, with 15 bases in between. The CDR3 is 17 amino acids. CDR3 sequence: CASSQDTGRGGNTEAFF. CDR3 nucleotide sequence: TGCGCCAGCAGCCAAGATACAGGGCGGGGTGGGAACACTGAAGCTTTCTTT.

The rearrangement links TRBV18 to TRBJ1-2, with TRBD1 identical over 8 bases. Looked up from germline, CDR1 is KGHSH and CDR2 is LQKENI. J lost 4 bases, V lost 3 bases, and 16 bases had no gene match. The CDR3 has 18 residues. CDR3 bases: TGTGCCAGCTCACCTTATCAAAGGGGGACAGGAGGTAGCTATGGCTACACCTTC. Residues: CASSPYQRGTGGSYGYTF.

The genes are TRBV7-3 and TRBJ2-3; D not certain. Trimming cost V 1 base and J 2 bases, with 7 bases left between them. Germline lookup yields CDR1 SGHTA and CDR2 FQGTGA. The CDR3 is 14 residues long. For the CDR3, the DNA is TGTGCCAGCAGCTTAATAAGAGACACAGATACGCAGTATTTT. This codes for CASSLIRDTDTQYF.

V is TRBV2 and J is TRBJ2-5, with 7 nucleotides matching TRBD1. Germline V gives CDR1 SNHLY, CDR2 FYNNEI. CDR3 length: 16 residues. V shed 6 bases, J shed 5 bases, and the junction held 15 bases outside the gene matches. CDR3 nucleotide sequence: TGTGCCAGCAGCCAACCACAGACAGGGAGTAGCGAGACCCAGTACTTC. Amino acid sequence: CASSQPQTGSSETQYF.

The V and J genes are TRBV5-4 and TRBJ2-2; TRBD1 aligns across 8 bases. J was trimmed by 8 bases and V by 0 bases; bases with no gene match: 9. The CDR3 totals 16 residues. CDR1 and CDR2 from the germline V gene are SGHNT and YYREEE (reference sequence). The chain's CDR3 is CASSLGGQGGDGELFF. The CDR3 coding sequence is TGTGCCAGCAGCTTGGGCGGACAGGGCGGTGATGGGGAGCTGTTTTTT.

The J gene is TRBJ2-1, the V gene TRBV15; TRBD1 matches at 7 bases. J lost 12 bases, V lost 2 bases, and 4 bases had no gene match. This CDR3 region has 12 residues. CDR1 LNHNV and CDR2 YYDKDF come from the germline V gene (reference sequence). The CDR3 nucleotides read TGTGCCACCAGCAGATTCCGGGACAGGCAGTTCTTC. Its translation is CATSRFRDRQFF.

The count of this clone is one. This chain links TRBV2 with TRBJ1-1; D is perhaps TRBD1 (6 bases). The V gene lost 9 bases and the J gene lost 7 bases, with 15 bases spanning the gap. CDR1 is SNHLY and CDR2 is FYNNEI in the germline V gene. This CDR3 has 12 amino acids. The chain's CDR3 is CARAQGRLEAFF. The CDR3 DNA reads as TGTGCCAGGGCCCAGGGGCGGCTTGAAGCTTTCTTT.

V usage is TRBV2 and J usage is TRBJ2-2; D unclear. The CDR3 sequence is 13 residues long. V was shortened by 6 bases and J by 1 base, with 6 bases between the two germline ends. Germline V gives CDR1 SNHLY, CDR2 FYNNEI. The CDR3 coding sequence is TGTGCCAGCAGCAACAGGAACACCGGGGAGCTGTTTTTT. It yields the protein CASSNRNTGELFF.

The CDR3 here is CASSQDIVGQGTYGYTF. CDR3 nucleotides: TGTGCCAGCAGCCAAGATATAGTTGGACAGGGAACCTATGGCTACACCTTC. This chain connects TRBV4-2 to TRBJ1-2, with TRBD1 identical over 8 bases. This CDR3 comprises 17 residues. Trimming at V came to 0 bases and at J to 4 bases, leaving 10 bases not matched to a gene. CDR1 and CDR2 (germline): LGHNA, YNFKEQ.

This clone was counted once. J is TRBJ2-3 and V is TRBV28, with 9 bases lining up with TRBD2. With V trimmed by 5 bases and J by 4 bases, 13 bases remained unmatched. This CDR3 spans 17 amino acids. Germline V gene data show CDR1 as MDHEN and CDR2 as SYDVKM. The CDR3 nucleotides are TGTGCCAGCAGTCCCCCGCCCGGGCGGGGGGGCGCAGATACGCAGTATTTT. This translates into CASSPPPGRGGADTQYF.

The J gene is TRBJ2-2, the V gene TRBV11-2, with 8 positions matching TRBD1. Trimming at V came to 6 bases and at J to 7 bases, leaving 19 bases not matched to a gene. The CDR3 length is 18 residues. Germline CDR1 SGHAT, CDR2 FQNNGV. The CDR3 spells CASRPGGAGWVADGELFF. The CDR3 DNA is TGTGCCAGCAGACCAGGGGGCGCAGGATGGGTTGCGGACGGGGAGCTGTTTTTT. Drawing the rest from reference TRBV11-2 and TRBJ2-2, the complete variable domain is EAGVAQSPRYKIIEKRQSVAFWCNPISGHATLYWYQQILGQGPKLLIQFQNNGVVDDSQLPKDRFSAERLKGVDSTLKIQPAKLEDSAVYLCASRPGGAGWVADGELFFGEGSRLTVL.

This chain joins TRBV28 and TRBJ1-4; D remains unclear. Trimming took 8 bases from V and 0 from J, leaving 16 bases between them. CDR3 size: 16 residues. Germline CDR1 reads MDHEN; CDR2 reads SYDVKM. CDR3 nucleotides: TGTGCCAGCGGTCGTCCTTACACAGCAACTAATGAAAAACTGTTTTTT. This gives the protein CASGRPYTATNEKLFF. Drawing the rest from reference TRBV28 and TRBJ1-4, the complete variable domain is DVKVTQSSRYLVKRTGEKVFLECVQDMDHENMFWYRQDPGLGLRLIYFSYDVKMKEKGDIPEGYSVSREKKERFSLILESASTNQTSMYLCASGRPYTATNEKLFFGSGTQLSVL.

The chain combines TRBV18 with TRBJ2-2; D is uncertain. With 4 bases removed from V and 2 bases from J, the gap between germline ends came to 14 bases. Per germline, CDR1 KGHSH and CDR2 LQKENI. The CDR3 contains 16 residues. CDR3 sequence reads: CASSQNTIQNTGELFF. CDR3 nucleotide sequence: TGTGCCAGCTCACAGAACACGATACAAAACACCGGGGAGCTGTTTTTT.

The chain combines TRBV7-9 with TRBJ1-1; unclear D gene. This CDR3 has 12 amino acids. Germline CDR1 reads SEHNR; CDR2 reads FQNEAQ (reference sequence). Trimming stripped 6 bases from V and 3 bases from J, with 8 bases between. CDR3 DNA: TGTGCCAGCAGTCGGAAAGACACTGAAGCTTTCTTT. The encoded protein is CASSRKDTEAFF. The whole variable domain, remainder taken from reference TRBV7-9 and TRBJ1-1, is DTGVSQNPRHKITKRGQNVTFRCDPISEHNRLYWYRQTLGQGPEFLTYFQNEAQLEKSRLLSDRFSAERPKGSFSTLEIQRTEQGDSAMYLCASSRKDTEAFFGQGTRLTVV.

The genes are TRBV30 and TRBJ2-7, with a possible D match to TRBD2 (6 bases). The CDR3 extends over 13 amino acids. The V end lost 3 bases, the J end lost 2 bases, and 11 bases lay between the germline ends. In germline, CDR1 is GTSNPN, CDR2 SVGIG (reference sequence). This chain's CDR3 is CAWREGATYEQYF. The CDR3, as DNA: TGTGCCTGGAGGGAGGGAGCTACCTACGAGCAGTACTTC.

This chain uses TRBV6-6 with TRBJ1-4, with D possibly matching TRBD1 (5 bases). The CDR3 consists of 16 residues. The ends were cut back, 6 bases at V and 0 bases at J, with 14 bases in the middle. The germline V gene encodes CDR1 MNHNY and CDR2 SVGAGI (reference sequence). CDR3 DNA: TGTGCCAGCAGCCGAGTAGGGGCCGCAACTAATGAAAAACTGTTTTTT. Translating gives CASSRVGAATNEKLFF.

The chain recombines TRBV4-3 with TRBJ2-2, with D uncertain. Per the germline V gene, CDR1 is LGHNA and CDR2 is YSLEER. The CDR3 contains 15 residues. V lost 0 bases and J lost 7, with 12 bases in between. CDR3 sequence reads: CASSQDSGEGGELFF. CDR3 bases: TGCGCCAGCAGCCAAGATAGTGGTGAAGGCGGGGAGCTGTTTTTT.

V gene TRBV4-1 combines with J gene TRBJ2-1; 9 bases are shared with TRBD2. J gave up 7 bases and V 5 bases, and 12 bases lay outside the gene matches. Germline V gene sequence: CDR1 MGHRA, CDR2 YSYEKL. The CDR3 totals 16 residues. CDR3 protein: CASSSSPAGGGNEQFF. CDR3 in DNA: TGCGCCAGCAGCTCTAGCCCAGCGGGAGGCGGGAATGAGCAGTTCTTC.

J is TRBJ2-7 and V is TRBV7-2, with D perhaps matching TRBD1 (6 bases). The CDR3 runs 15 residues. Germline V gene data show CDR1 as SGHTA and CDR2 as FQGNSA. The germline V and J ends were trimmed by 0 bases and 3 bases, with 12 bases remaining between them. Here the CDR3 DNA reads TGTGCCAGCAGCTTAGCCGGACAGCAAGGCTACGAGCAGTACTTC. Its translation: CASSLAGQQGYEQYF.

This chain joins TRBV7-2 and TRBJ2-1, with 8 bases matching TRBD1. Per germline, CDR1 SGHTA and CDR2 FQGNSA. CDR3 length equals 15 residues. The V and J ends lost 2 bases and 9 bases, in that order; junction bases with no gene match: 9. The CDR3 reads CASSLSQGARGEQFF. CDR3 nucleotide sequence: TGTGCCAGCAGCTTATCGCAGGGGGCCAGGGGTGAGCAGTTCTTC.

The rearrangement links TRBV6-5 to TRBJ2-5, with D perhaps matching TRBD2 (5 bases). V was shortened by 4 bases and J by 5 bases, with 17 bases between the two germline ends. The CDR3 runs 15 residues. Per germline, CDR1 MNHEY and CDR2 SVGAGI. DNA of the CDR3: TGTGCCAGCAGTTCCCCCATGAGGGAGCGGGAGACCCAGTACTTC. Translating gives CASSSPMRERETQYF.

This clone was seen many times. The genes are TRBV5-1 and TRBJ2-2; 7 nucleotides match TRBD2. The CDR3 consists of 14 residues. Losses at the gene ends were 4 bases for V and 6 bases for J; bases not matched to a gene: 6. Germline V gene lookup returns CDR1 SGHRS and CDR2 YFSETQ. The CDR3 DNA reads TGCGCCAGCAGCCCGACTAGCTGGCCCGGGGAGCTGTTTTTT. This codes for CASSPTSWPGELFF.

This chain connects TRBV25-1 to TRBJ2-3, with TRBD2 matching 10 bases. V lost 1 base to trimming and J lost 4 bases; unmatched junction nucleotides: 8. The germline gives CDR1 MGHDK, CDR2 SYGVNS. The CDR3 length is 17 residues. In DNA form, the CDR3 reads TGTGCCAGCAGTGAATTAGGGGAGCGGGAGGGCCCAGATACGCAGTATTTT. It yields the protein CASSELGEREGPDTQYF.

Remarks on this clone: Distinct nucleotide sequences in the sample also encode this CDR3. This chain links TRBV5-1 with TRBJ2-5; perhaps TRBD2 as D (5 bases). CDR3 length equals 13 residues. CDR1 and CDR2 (germline): SGHRS, YFSETQ. Trimming cost V 2 bases and J 5 bases, with 10 bases left between them. The CDR3 DNA sequence: TGCGCCAGCAGCTTCGGGGTCGCGGAGACCCAGTACTTC. Amino acids: CASSFGVAETQYF.

This chain joins TRBV5-4 and TRBJ2-1; 7 nucleotides align to TRBD2. The CDR3 sequence is 15 residues long. V was pared by 4 bases and J by 1 base, with 5 bases of the junction left unmatched. Germline loops: CDR1 SGHNT, CDR2 YYREEE (reference sequence). The CDR3 sequence: CASSRTSESYNEQFF. The CDR3 DNA reads TGTGCCAGCAGCCGTACTAGCGAGTCCTACAATGAGCAGTTCTTC. The whole variable domain, filled in from reference TRBV5-4 and TRBJ2-1, reads ETGVTQSPTHLIKTRGQQVTLRCSSQSGHNTVSWYQQALGQGPQFIFQYYREEENGRGNFPPRFSGLQFPNYSSELNVNALELDDSALYLCASSRTSESYNEQFFGPGTRLTVL.

This chain links TRBV4-3 with TRBJ2-7; unclear D gene. The CDR3 is 15 residues long. In germline, CDR1 is LGHNA, CDR2 YSLEER. The ends were cut back, 3 bases at V and 2 bases at J, with 14 bases in the middle. The DNA for the CDR3 is TGCGCCAGCAGCCATCGGGCAGGTCTCCCCTACGAGCAGTACTTC. Its protein is CASSHRAGLPYEQYF.